The 27 T cell receptor beta chains presented below share a single source sample, sequenced in a study of T-cell memory formation after mild COVID-19. Each CDR3 protein gets one entry after TCRdb re-called the 5' RACE reads with MiXCR. The sample has 150,000 to 200,000 distinct CDR3 sequences, about 14% seen once. Material: PBMCs or a T cell subset sorted from them (not recorded which). The receptors were sampled from an adult woman who had mild COVID-19 (a few samples of this study predate the infection). Cell type and time point are not known.

The table lists this clonotype with a few counts. The chain couples TRBV12-3 or TRBV12-4 to TRBJ2-5; D remains unclear. CDR3 length equals 13 residues. The V end lost 5 bases, the J end lost 3 bases, and 10 bases lay between the germline ends. CDR3 residues: CASSTPPKETQYF. The CDR3, as DNA: TGTGCCAGCAGTACCCCCCCGAAAGAGACCCAGTACTTC.

This clonotype was picked up a small number of times. CDR3 in amino acids: CASSQEALAGIYEQYF. DNA of the CDR3: TGCGCCAGCAGCCAAGAGGCACTAGCGGGGATCTACGAGCAGTACTTC. The gene calls are TRBV4-1 and TRBJ2-7; TRBD2 matches at 10 bases. The CDR3 extends over 16 amino acids. Trimming cost V 0 bases and J 3 bases; bases outside gene matches: 5. Germline CDR1 and CDR2: MGHRA and YSYEKL.

This sequence joins TRBV6-2 or TRBV6-3 and TRBJ2-1; 7 bases fit TRBD1. This CDR3 has 15 amino acids. The junction had 11 bases not matched to a gene; V was cut back by 7 bases and J by 5 bases. Germline V CDR1 and CDR2: MNHEY, SVGEGT. The CDR3 region is CASTDDRVANNEQFF. As DNA, the CDR3 is TGTGCCAGCACCGATGACAGGGTCGCAAACAATGAGCAGTTCTTC.

About this clonotype: Its ends do not fully match the called genes, so a read error is possible. The rearrangement joins TRBV12-3 or TRBV12-4 to TRBJ1-2; D is perhaps TRBD1 (5 bases). CDR3 length: 13 residues. CDR3 sequence: CASSRSNGGSGAF. DNA of the CDR3: TGTGCCAGCAGTCGCTCTAACGGCGGGAGTGGGGCATTC.

This clonotype was seen only a few times. This chain links TRBV7-2 with TRBJ1-2; 12 bases fit TRBD1. Germline V gives CDR1 SGHTA, CDR2 FQGNSA. The CDR3 spans 20 residues. After removal of 4 bases from V and 4 bases from J, the junction contained 19 bases not matched to a gene. The CDR3 sequence is CASSYLLGPGQGALTYGYTF. The DNA for the CDR3 is TGTGCCAGCAGCTACCTGTTGGGGCCGGGACAGGGGGCGTTGACCTATGGCTACACCTTC.

This clonotype was detected a few times. The rearrangement joins TRBV4-1 to TRBJ1-1, with 12 bases matching TRBD1. Germline CDR1 and CDR2: MGHRA and YSYEKL. The CDR3 has 18 residues. The J segment lost 5 bases and the V segment lost 4 bases, leaving 14 bases of the junction unmatched. Here the CDR3 reads CASSLITGTGGAGTEAFF. CDR3 in DNA: TGCGCCAGCAGCCTCATAACCGGGACAGGGGGCGCGGGGACTGAAGCTTTCTTT.

The chain is built from TRBV19 and TRBJ1-2; the match to TRBD1 covers 7 bases. The J segment lost 5 bases and the V segment lost 10 bases, leaving 16 bases of the junction unmatched. Per the germline V gene, CDR1 is LNHDA and CDR2 is SQIVND (reference sequence). The CDR3 sequence is 15 residues long. DNA of the CDR3: TGTGCCACTCATTCCACCGGGACAGACCCGTATGGCTACACCTTC. Translated: CATHSTGTDPYGYTF.

This clonotype occurred a few times. The chain is built from TRBV3-1 and TRBJ2-7; 10 bases agree with TRBD1. Germline CDR1 and CDR2: LGHDT and YNNKEL (reference sequence). The CDR3 length is 15 residues. V lost 3 bases to trimming and J lost 4 bases; unmatched junction nucleotides: 6. CDR3 DNA: TGTGCCAGCAGCCACTCTGACAGGGGGCAATACGAGCAGTACTTC. Protein sequence: CASSHSDRGQYEQYF.

This chain connects TRBV7-2 to TRBJ1-6; D not resolved. V shed 6 bases and J shed 8 bases, with 8 bases lying between them. This CDR3 spans 12 amino acids. The germline V gene has CDR1 SGHTA and CDR2 FQGNSA. DNA of the CDR3: TGTGCCAGCAGGATAGGATATTCACCCCTCCACTTT. Protein product: CASRIGYSPLHF.

The chain combines TRBV11-2 with TRBJ2-1; 10 bases line up with TRBD2. Germline V lookup: CDR1 SGHAT, CDR2 FQNNGV. The CDR3 totals 18 residues. J gave up 0 bases and V 5 bases, and 10 bases lay outside the gene matches. The CDR3 nucleotides are TGTGCCAGCAGCAGACCTCGACTAGCGGGTTTCTCCTACAATGAGCAGTTCTTC. It encodes CASSRPRLAGFSYNEQFF.

The chain links TRBV4-1 to TRBJ2-7; 9 bases map to TRBD2. V lost 3 bases to trimming and J lost 2 bases; unmatched junction nucleotides: 5. This CDR3 contains 15 residues. Germline-derived CDR1 and CDR2 are MGHRA and YSYEKL. As DNA, the CDR3 is TGCGCCAGCAGCCAGGCGACTAGCGGAGCCTACGAGCAGTACTTC. Its protein is CASSQATSGAYEQYF.

This clonotype was picked up many times. The chain uses TRBV3-1 and TRBJ2-5; 8 bases are shared with TRBD1. The CDR3 length is 15 residues. The trim removed 2 bases at V and 2 bases at J, leaving 4 bases unmatched. Germline-derived CDR1 and CDR2 are LGHDT and YNNKEL (reference sequence). CDR3 sequence (DNA): TGTGCCAGCAGCCAAATGACAGGGGTACAAGAGACCCAGTACTTC. Translating gives CASSQMTGVQETQYF.

CDR3 in DNA: TGCAGTGCTACCCGGACTAGCGGAGGCTACGAGCAGTACTTC. Amino acids: CSATRTSGGYEQYF. This chain joins TRBV20-1 and TRBJ2-7; 10 nucleotides align to TRBD2. The CDR3 length is 14 residues. Per the germline V gene, CDR1 is DFQATT and CDR2 is SNEGSKA (reference sequence). With V trimmed by 4 bases and J by 3 bases, 6 bases remained unmatched.

V gene TRBV3-1 combines with J gene TRBJ2-5; D not resolved. The CDR3 contains 14 residues. Germline loops: CDR1 LGHDT, CDR2 YNNKEL (reference sequence). The germline V and J ends were trimmed by 6 bases and 5 bases, with 16 bases remaining between them. CDR3 nucleotides: TGTGCCAGCAGTCCGACGGAACTCGGGGAGACCCAGTACTTC. This gives the protein CASSPTELGETQYF.

The rearrangement uses TRBV5-1 and TRBJ2-5; the D call may be TRBD1 or TRBD2 (5 bases each). V was pared by 4 bases and J by 4 bases, with 11 bases between. From germline, CDR1 is SGHRS and CDR2 YFSETQ. The CDR3 has 13 amino acids. The CDR3 reads CASSPGTGETQYF. DNA for the CDR3: TGCGCCAGCAGCCCGGGGACCGGAGAGACCCAGTACTTC. The complete variable domain, with remaining parts taken from reference TRBV5-1 and TRBJ2-5, reads KAGVTQTPRYLIKTRGQQVTLSCSPISGHRSVSWYQQTPGQGLQFLFEYFSETQRNKGNFPGRFSGRQFSNSRSEMNVSTLELGDSALYLCASSPGTGETQYFGPGTRLLVL.

This clonotype showed up just a few times. The V gene is TRBV5-1, the J gene TRBJ1-1; D ambiguous. The germline V gene encodes CDR1 SGHRS and CDR2 YFSETQ. CDR3 length equals 15 residues. V dropped 2 bases and J dropped 1 base, with 12 bases sitting between them. CDR3 region: CASSFSTTPNTEAFF. Here the CDR3 DNA reads TGCGCCAGCAGCTTTTCAACTACACCGAACACTGAAGCTTTCTTT.

This chain links TRBV20-1 with TRBJ1-5; TRBD1 is a possible D gene (5 bases). Germline CDR1 is DFQATT and CDR2 is SNEGSKA (reference sequence). Trimming took 3 bases from V and 6 from J, leaving 18 bases between them. The CDR3 sequence is 15 residues long. The CDR3 spells CSASSRSRVFQPQHF. CDR3 nucleotides: TGCAGTGCTAGTAGCCGTAGCAGGGTATTTCAGCCCCAGCATTTT.

This clonotype was observed many times. The rearrangement links TRBV5-1 to TRBJ2-1; D is unresolved. Trimming removed 2 bases at V and 5 bases at J, with 8 bases between. CDR1 and CDR2 from the germline V gene are SGHRS and YFSETQ. There are 13 residues in the CDR3. CDR3 residues: CASSLIVDNEQFF. The CDR3 DNA is TGCGCCAGCAGCTTAATAGTCGACAATGAGCAGTTCTTC. Combining the CDR3 with reference TRBV5-1 and TRBJ2-1 gives the whole variable domain KAGVTQTPRYLIKTRGQQVTLSCSPISGHRSVSWYQQTPGQGLQFLFEYFSETQRNKGNFPGRFSGRQFSNSRSEMNVSTLELGDSALYLCASSLIVDNEQFFGPGTRLTVL.

This clonotype appeared many times. The V call is TRBV5-4, the J call TRBJ2-7; TRBD1 is a possible D gene (7 bases). This CDR3 has 16 residues. Between the trimmed V and J ends, which lost 0 bases and 4 bases, there was a span of 17 bases. CDR1 and CDR2 (germline): SGHNT, YYREEE (reference sequence). CDR3 loop: CASSLVGGGGSYEQYF. The CDR3, as DNA: TGTGCCAGCAGCTTGGTGGGTGGAGGGGGCTCATACGAGCAGTACTTC.

The V gene is TRBV18, the J gene TRBJ1-2; 7 bases match TRBD1. In germline, CDR1 is KGHSH, CDR2 LQKENI. This CDR3 is built from 15 residues. With 2 bases clipped from V and 0 bases from J, the junction kept 3 bases outside the gene matches. CDR3 sequence: CASSPTGETNYGYTF. CDR3 coding DNA: TGTGCCAGCTCACCAACAGGGGAAACTAACTATGGCTACACCTTC.

The chain employs TRBV12-3 or TRBV12-4 and TRBJ2-7; D is uncertain. The CDR3 runs to 11 residues. V gave up 6 bases and J gave up 9 bases, with 12 bases separating them. CDR3 sequence reads: CASSPDLSQYF. CDR3 coding DNA: TGTGCCAGCAGCCCCGACCTCTCGCAGTACTTC.

This clonotype was detected only a few times. The chain recombines TRBV29-1 with TRBJ2-7; 8 bases match TRBD1. The length of the CDR3 is 14 residues. V was clipped by 4 bases and J by 4 bases; unmatched bases: 9. Germline CDR1 and CDR2: SQVTM and ANQGSEA. Written as DNA, the CDR3 is TGCAGCGTTGTACACGGGGACAGGTTTTACGAGCAGTACTTC. It encodes CSVVHGDRFYEQYF.

The chain employs TRBV12-3 or TRBV12-4 and TRBJ1-2; D remains unclear. This CDR3 is built from 11 residues. Trimming left V 6 bases short and J 2 bases short, with 4 bases between. The CDR3 sequence is CASRLNYGYTF. The CDR3 nucleotides read TGTGCCAGCAGGCTAAACTATGGCTACACCTTC.

CDR3 region: CASSSGDGGWKTQYF. CDR3 DNA: TGTGCCAGCAGCTCCGGGGACGGGGGTTGGAAGACCCAGTACTTC. This sequence joins TRBV7-8 and TRBJ2-5; possibly TRBD2 for D (6 bases). V was shortened by 4 bases and J by 6 bases, with 18 bases between the two germline ends. Germline V gene lookup returns CDR1 SGHVS and CDR2 FQNEAQ. The CDR3 loop spans 15 amino acids.

This clonotype has more than one count but fewer than ten. The chain employs TRBV4-3 and TRBJ2-1; 9 nucleotides agree with TRBD2. CDR3 length: 16 amino acids. CDR1 and CDR2 from the germline V gene are LGHNA and YSLEER. V dropped 0 bases and J dropped 7; count of bases not matched to a gene: 7. The CDR3 loop reads CASSQDRAGGINEQFF. The CDR3 DNA follows: TGCGCCAGCAGCCAAGACCGAGCGGGAGGAATAAATGAGCAGTTCTTC.

Ten or more counts support this clonotype. The J gene is TRBJ2-1, the V gene TRBV29-1, with a weak D call TRBD1 (6 bases). This CDR3 has 10 amino acids. Per germline, CDR1 SQVTM and CDR2 ANQGSEA. V was pared by 6 bases and J by 10 bases, with 10 bases between. The chain's CDR3 is CSVADREQFF. CDR3 in DNA: TGCAGCGTAGCAGACAGGGAGCAGTTCTTC.

J is TRBJ2-7 and V is TRBV30; a possible D gene is TRBD1 (6 bases). This CDR3 has 14 residues. Germline V CDR1 and CDR2: GTSNPN, SVGIG (reference sequence). Trimming took off 3 bases at V and 3 bases at J, with 15 bases between the two ends. CDR3 DNA sequence: TGTGCCTGGAGGCGGCAGGGGAACGTCTACGAGCAGTACTTC. It specifies CAWRRQGNVYEQYF.